This T cell receptor beta chain was identified in a study of T cell repertoires in cytomegalovirus infection. About the research overall: Public TCR beta signatures indicated both CMV infection and matching HLA type.

Between the trimmed V and J ends, which lost 2 bases and 4 bases, there was a span of 41 bases. CDR3 length equals 23 residues. Germline V lookup: CDR1 DFQATT, CDR2 SNEGSKA (reference sequence). This clonotype was counted a few times. TCRdb ran MiXCR on the reads and lists one entry per CDR3 protein. The profile shows hundreds of thousands of distinct CDR3 sequences, more than 20% of them singletons. The sequenced sample consisted of CD8+ T cells from PBMCs. This TCR was sampled from a human donor in good health (CMV status not recorded). Some clones in this sample may be carry-over from other donors' samples. The rearrangement uses TRBV20-1 and TRBJ1-2; perhaps TRBD1 as D (5 bases). CDR3 residues: CSARYFEHFLRGGGTAITYGYTF. CDR3 nucleotides: TGCAGTGCTAGATACTTCGAACATTTCCTTCGAGGTGGGGGAACAGCAATAACCTATGGCTACACCTTC.